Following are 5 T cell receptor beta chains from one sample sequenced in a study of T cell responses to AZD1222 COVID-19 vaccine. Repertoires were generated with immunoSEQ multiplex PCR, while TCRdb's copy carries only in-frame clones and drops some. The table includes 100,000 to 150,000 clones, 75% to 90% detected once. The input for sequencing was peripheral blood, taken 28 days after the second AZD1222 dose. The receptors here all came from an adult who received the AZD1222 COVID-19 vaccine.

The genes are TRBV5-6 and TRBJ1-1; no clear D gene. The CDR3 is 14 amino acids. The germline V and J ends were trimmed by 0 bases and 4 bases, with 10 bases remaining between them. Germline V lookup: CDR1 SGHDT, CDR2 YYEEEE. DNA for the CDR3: TGTGCCAGCAGCTTGGCCGCAGGACCCACTGAAGCTTTCTTT. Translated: CASSLAAGPTEAFF.

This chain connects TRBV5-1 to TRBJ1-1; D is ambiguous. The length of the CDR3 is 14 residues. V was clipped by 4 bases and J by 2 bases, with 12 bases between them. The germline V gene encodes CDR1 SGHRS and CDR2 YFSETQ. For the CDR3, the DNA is TGCGCCAGCAGCCCTCAGCCGTCTAACACTGAAGCTTTCTTT. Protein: CASSPQPSNTEAFF.

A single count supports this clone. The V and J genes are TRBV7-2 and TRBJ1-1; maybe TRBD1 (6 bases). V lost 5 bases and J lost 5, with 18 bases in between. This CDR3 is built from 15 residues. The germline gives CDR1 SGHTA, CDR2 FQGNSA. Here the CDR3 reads CASSQQGGTITEAFF. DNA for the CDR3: TGTGCCAGCAGCCAACAGGGAGGGACGATAACTGAAGCTTTCTTT.

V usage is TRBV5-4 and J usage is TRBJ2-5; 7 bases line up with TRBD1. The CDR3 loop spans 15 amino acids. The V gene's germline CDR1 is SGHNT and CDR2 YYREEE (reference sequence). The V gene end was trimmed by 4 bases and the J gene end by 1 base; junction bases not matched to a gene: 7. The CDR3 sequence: CASSPPDRVQETQYF. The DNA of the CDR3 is TGTGCCAGCAGCCCCCCCGACAGGGTCCAAGAGACCCAGTACTTC.

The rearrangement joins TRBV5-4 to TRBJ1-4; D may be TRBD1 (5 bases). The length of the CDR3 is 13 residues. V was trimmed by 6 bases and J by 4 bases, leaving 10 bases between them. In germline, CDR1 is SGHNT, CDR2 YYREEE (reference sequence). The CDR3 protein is CASTSGDNEKLFF. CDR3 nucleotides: TGTGCCAGCACATCGGGGGATAATGAAAAACTGTTTTTT. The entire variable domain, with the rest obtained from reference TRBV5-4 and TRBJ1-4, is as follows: ETGVTQSPTHLIKTRGQQVTLRCSSQSGHNTVSWYQQALGQGPQFIFQYYREEENGRGNFPPRFSGLQFPNYSSELNVNALELDDSALYLCASTSGDNEKLFFGSGTQLSVL.